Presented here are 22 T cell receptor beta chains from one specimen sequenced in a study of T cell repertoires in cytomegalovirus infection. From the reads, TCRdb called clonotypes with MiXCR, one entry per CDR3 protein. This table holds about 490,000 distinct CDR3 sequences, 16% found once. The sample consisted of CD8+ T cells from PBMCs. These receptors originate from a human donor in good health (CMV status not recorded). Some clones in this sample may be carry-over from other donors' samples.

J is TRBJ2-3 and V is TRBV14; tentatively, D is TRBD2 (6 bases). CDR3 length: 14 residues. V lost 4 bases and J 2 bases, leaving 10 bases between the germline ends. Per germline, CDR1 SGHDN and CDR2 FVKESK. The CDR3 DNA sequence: TGTGCCAGCAGCCCGGGACTCCTCACAGATACGCAGTATTTT. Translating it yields CASSPGLLTDTQYF.

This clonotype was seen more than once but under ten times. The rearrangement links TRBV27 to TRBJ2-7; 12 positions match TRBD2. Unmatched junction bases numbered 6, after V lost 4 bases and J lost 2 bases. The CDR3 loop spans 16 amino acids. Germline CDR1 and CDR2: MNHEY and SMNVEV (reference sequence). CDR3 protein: CASSSRLAGVPYEQYF. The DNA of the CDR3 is TGTGCCAGCAGTTCAAGACTAGCGGGGGTCCCCTACGAGCAGTACTTC.

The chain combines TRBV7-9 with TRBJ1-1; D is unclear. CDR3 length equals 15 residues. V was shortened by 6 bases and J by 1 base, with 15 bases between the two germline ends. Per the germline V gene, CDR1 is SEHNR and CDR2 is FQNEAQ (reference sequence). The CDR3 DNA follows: TGTGCCAGCAGACCTTACGGACGGGAGAACACTGAAGCTTTCTTT. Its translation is CASRPYGRENTEAFF.

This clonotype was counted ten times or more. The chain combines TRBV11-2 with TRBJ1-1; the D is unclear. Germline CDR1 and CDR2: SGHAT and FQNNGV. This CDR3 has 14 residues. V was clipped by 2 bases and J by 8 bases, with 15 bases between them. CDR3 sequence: CASSLWKDSGEAFF. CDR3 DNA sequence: TGTGCCAGCAGCTTATGGAAGGATTCGGGGGAAGCTTTCTTT.

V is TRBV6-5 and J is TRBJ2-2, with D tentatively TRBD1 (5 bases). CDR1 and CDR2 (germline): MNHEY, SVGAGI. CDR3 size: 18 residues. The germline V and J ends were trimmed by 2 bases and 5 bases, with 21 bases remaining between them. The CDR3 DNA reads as TGTGCCAGCAGTTACGGTCCCTATAGGGGCTCAGGGACCGGGGAGCTGTTTTTT. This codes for CASSYGPYRGSGTGELFF.

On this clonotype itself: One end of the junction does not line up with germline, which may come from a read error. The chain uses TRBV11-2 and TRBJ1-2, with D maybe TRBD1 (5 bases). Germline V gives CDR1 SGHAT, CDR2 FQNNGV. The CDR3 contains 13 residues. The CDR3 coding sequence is TGTGCCAGCACGGCGGGGACTGTCTATGGCTACAACTTC. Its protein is CASTAGTVYGYNF. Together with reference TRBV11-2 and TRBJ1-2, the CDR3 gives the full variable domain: EAGVAQSPRYKIIEKRQSVAFWCNPISGHATLYWYQQILGQGPKLLIQFQNNGVVDDSQLPKDRFSAERLKGVDSTLKIQPAKLEDSAVYLCASTAGTVYGYNFGSGTRLTVV.

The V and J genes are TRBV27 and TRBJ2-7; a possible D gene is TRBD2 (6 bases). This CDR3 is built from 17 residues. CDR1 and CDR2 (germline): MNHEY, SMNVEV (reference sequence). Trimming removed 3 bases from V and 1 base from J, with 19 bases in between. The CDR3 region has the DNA TGTGCCAGCAGTTTCCAACCCGTAGCGGAAAAATCCTACGAGCAGTACTTC. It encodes CASSFQPVAEKSYEQYF.

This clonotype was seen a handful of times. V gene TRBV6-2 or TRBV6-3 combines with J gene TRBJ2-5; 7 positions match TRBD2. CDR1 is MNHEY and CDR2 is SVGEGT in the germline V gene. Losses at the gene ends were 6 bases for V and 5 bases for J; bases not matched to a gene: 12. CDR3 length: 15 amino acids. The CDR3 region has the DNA TGTGCCAGCAGCTCCGGCAGCGGGACCGGTGAGACCCAGTACTTC. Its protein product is CASSSGSGTGETQYF.

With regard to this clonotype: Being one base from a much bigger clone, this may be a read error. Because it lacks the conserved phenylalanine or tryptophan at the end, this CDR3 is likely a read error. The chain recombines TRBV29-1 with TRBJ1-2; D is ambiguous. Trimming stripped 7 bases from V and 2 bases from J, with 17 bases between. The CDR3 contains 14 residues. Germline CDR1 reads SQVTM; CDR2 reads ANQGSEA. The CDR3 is CSARTLMDNYGYTL. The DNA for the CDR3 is TGCAGCGCACGGACCCTCATGGACAACTATGGCTACACCTTA.

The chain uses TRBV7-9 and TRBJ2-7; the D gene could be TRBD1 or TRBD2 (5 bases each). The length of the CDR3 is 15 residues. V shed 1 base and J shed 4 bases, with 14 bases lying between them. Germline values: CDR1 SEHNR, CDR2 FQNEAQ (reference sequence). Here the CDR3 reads CASSLEAQGPYEQYF. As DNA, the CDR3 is TGTGCCAGCAGCTTAGAGGCTCAGGGACCGTACGAGCAGTACTTC.

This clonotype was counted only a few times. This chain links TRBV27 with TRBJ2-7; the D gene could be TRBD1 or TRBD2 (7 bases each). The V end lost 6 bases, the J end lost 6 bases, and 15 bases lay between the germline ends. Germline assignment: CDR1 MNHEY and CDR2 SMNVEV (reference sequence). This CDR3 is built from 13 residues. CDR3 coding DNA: TGTGCCAGCAGATATGACAGGGAGGGCGAGCAGTACTTC. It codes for CASRYDREGEQYF.

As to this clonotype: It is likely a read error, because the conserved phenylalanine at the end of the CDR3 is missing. The CDR3 protein is CASSEAGAVGAGGRETQYL. In DNA form, the CDR3 reads TGTGCCAGCAGTGAAGCGGGAGCCGTAGGTGCTGGGGGCAGGGAGACCCAGTACTTA. This chain links TRBV2 with TRBJ2-5; weak D call: TRBD1 (6 bases). CDR1 is SNHLY, CDR2 FYNNEI, per germline. Trimming left V 0 bases short and J 5 bases short, with 25 bases between. The CDR3 is 19 amino acids.

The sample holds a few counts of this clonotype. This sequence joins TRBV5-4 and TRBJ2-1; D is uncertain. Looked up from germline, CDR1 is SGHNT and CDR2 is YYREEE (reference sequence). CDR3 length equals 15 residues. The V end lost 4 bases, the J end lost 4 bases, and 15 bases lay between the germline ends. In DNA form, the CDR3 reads TGTGCCAGCAGCCTGCGCAGGCAGGAATACAATGAGCAGTTCTTC. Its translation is CASSLRRQEYNEQFF.

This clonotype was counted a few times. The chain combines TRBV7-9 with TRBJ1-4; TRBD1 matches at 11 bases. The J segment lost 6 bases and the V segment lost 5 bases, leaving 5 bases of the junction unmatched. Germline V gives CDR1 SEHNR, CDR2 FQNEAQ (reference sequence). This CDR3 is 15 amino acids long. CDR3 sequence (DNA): TGTGCCAGCAGCCCGCCGGGACAGGGGGATGAAAAACTGTTTTTT. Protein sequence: CASSPPGQGDEKLFF.

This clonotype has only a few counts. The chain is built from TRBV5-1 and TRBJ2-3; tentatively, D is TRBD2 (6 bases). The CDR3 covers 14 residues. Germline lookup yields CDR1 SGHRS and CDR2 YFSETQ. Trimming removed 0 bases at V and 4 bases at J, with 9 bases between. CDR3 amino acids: CASSLGDLADTQYF. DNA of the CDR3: TGCGCCAGCAGCTTGGGGGACTTGGCAGATACGCAGTATTTT. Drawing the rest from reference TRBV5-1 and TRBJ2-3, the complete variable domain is KAGVTQTPRYLIKTRGQQVTLSCSPISGHRSVSWYQQTPGQGLQFLFEYFSETQRNKGNFPGRFSGRQFSNSRSEMNVSTLELGDSALYLCASSLGDLADTQYFGPGTRLTVL.

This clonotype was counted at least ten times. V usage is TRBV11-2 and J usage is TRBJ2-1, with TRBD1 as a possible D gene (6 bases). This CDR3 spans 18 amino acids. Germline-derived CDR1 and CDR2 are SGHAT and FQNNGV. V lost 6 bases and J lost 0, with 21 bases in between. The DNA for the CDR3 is TGTGCCAGCAGTGGGCACAAGGCAGGGGCTGGCTCCTACAATGAGCAGTTCTTC. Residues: CASSGHKAGAGSYNEQFF.

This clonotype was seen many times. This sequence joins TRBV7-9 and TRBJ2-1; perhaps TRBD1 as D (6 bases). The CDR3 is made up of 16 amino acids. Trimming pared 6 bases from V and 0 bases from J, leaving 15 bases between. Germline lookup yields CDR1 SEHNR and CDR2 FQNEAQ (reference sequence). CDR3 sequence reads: CASRGLGASSYNEQFF. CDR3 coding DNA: TGTGCCAGCAGGGGGTTGGGGGCGAGCTCCTACAATGAGCAGTTCTTC.

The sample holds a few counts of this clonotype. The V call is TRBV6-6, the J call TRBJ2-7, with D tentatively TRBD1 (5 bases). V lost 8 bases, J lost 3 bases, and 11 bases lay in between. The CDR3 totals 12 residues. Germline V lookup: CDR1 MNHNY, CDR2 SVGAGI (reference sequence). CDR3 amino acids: CASCKGVYEQYF. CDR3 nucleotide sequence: TGTGCCAGCTGTAAAGGGGTCTACGAGCAGTACTTC.

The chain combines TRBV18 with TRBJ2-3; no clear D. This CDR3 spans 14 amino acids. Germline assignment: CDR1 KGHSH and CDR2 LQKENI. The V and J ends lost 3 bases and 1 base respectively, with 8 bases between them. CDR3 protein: CASSPFERTDTQYF. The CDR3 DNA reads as TGTGCCAGCTCACCTTTTGAGCGCACAGATACGCAGTATTTT.

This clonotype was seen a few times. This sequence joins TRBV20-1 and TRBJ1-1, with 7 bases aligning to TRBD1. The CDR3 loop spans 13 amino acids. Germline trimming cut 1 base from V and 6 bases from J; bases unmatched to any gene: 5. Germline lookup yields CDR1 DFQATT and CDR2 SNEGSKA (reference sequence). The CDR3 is CSARVTGSPEAFF. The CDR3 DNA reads TGCAGTGCTAGAGTGACAGGGTCCCCTGAAGCTTTCTTT.

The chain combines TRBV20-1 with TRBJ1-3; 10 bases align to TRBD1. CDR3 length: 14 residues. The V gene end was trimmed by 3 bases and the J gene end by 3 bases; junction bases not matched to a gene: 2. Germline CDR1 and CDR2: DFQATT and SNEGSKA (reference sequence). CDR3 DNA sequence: TGCAGTGCTAGGGGGACAGGGGTTGGAAACACCATATATTTT. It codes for CSARGTGVGNTIYF.

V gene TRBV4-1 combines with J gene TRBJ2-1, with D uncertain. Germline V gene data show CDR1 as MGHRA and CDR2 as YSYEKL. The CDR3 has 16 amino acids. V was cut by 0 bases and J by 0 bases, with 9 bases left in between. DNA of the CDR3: TGCGCCAGCAGCCAAGAAGCCCTTAGCTCCTACAATGAGCAGTTCTTC. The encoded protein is CASSQEALSSYNEQFF.